Below are 17 T cell receptor beta chains sequenced from a single sample in a study of shared clonotypes between healthy human individuals. Naive CD8 cells were CD45RO-negative, positively selected for CCR7, excluding terminally differentiated effector memory CD45RA+ cells. Generated by immunoSEQ multiplex PCR, the TCRdb table keeps only in-frame clones and is missing some. The data hold nearly 2 million clones, with around 96% observed a single time. Sequenced: naive CD8+ T cells sorted from blood. These receptors were taken from a young man in good health.

The chain combines TRBV5-1 with TRBJ2-7, with unresolved D. CDR1 is SGHRS, CDR2 YFSETQ, per germline. V dropped 0 bases and J dropped 4 bases, with 14 bases sitting between them. The CDR3 covers 15 residues. This CDR3 is CASSLALGSPYEQYF. As DNA, the CDR3 is TGCGCCAGCAGCTTGGCCTTGGGGTCGCCGTACGAGCAGTACTTC.

The J gene is TRBJ2-3, the V gene TRBV27, with 7 bases that match TRBD2. The CDR3 spans 14 residues. Germline-derived CDR1 and CDR2 are MNHEY and SMNVEV (reference sequence). After removal of 5 bases from V and 5 bases from J, the junction contained 7 bases not matched to a gene. CDR3 sequence (DNA): TGTGCCAGCAGTCCCAGGGTAGCGGGAGATACGCAGTATTTT. Translation: CASSPRVAGDTQYF.

The chain uses TRBV9 and TRBJ2-2, with unresolved D. Trimming stripped 7 bases from V and 0 bases from J, with 7 bases between. The germline V gene has CDR1 SGDLS and CDR2 YYNGEE. The CDR3 extends over 13 amino acids. The CDR3 sequence: CASGASNTGELFF. The CDR3 nucleotides are TGTGCCAGCGGAGCCTCGAACACCGGGGAGCTGTTTTTT.

In its sample, this clone was seen once. J is TRBJ2-7 and V is TRBV4-1, with D possibly matching TRBD2 (5 bases). The CDR3 is 16 amino acids. The germline gives CDR1 MGHRA, CDR2 YSYEKL. The V gene lost 3 bases and the J gene lost 0 bases, with 15 bases spanning the gap. The chain's CDR3 is CASSQVTSGSSYEQYF. The CDR3 DNA reads TGCGCCAGCAGCCAGGTGACCAGCGGAAGCTCCTACGAGCAGTACTTC.

Concerning this clone itself: Other DNA sequences in the sample encode the same CDR3. J is TRBJ1-1 and V is TRBV9; D is ambiguous. Germline CDR1 and CDR2: SGDLS and YYNGEE. With 3 bases removed from V and 1 base from J, the gap between germline ends came to 10 bases. This CDR3 is built from 14 residues. DNA of the CDR3: TGTGCCAGCAGCGCCGCTCTAGGGAACACTGAAGCTTTCTTT. It encodes CASSAALGNTEAFF. The whole variable domain, remainder taken from reference TRBV9 and TRBJ1-1, is DSGVTQTPKHLITATGQRVTLRCSPRSGDLSVYWYQQSLDQGLQFLIQYYNGEERAKGNILERFSAQQFPDLHSELNLSSLELGDSALYFCASSAALGNTEAFFGQGTRLTVV.

CDR3 sequence reads: CASSETGGEFEQFF. In DNA form, the CDR3 reads TGCGCCAGCAGTGAAACAGGGGGCGAGTTTGAGCAGTTCTTC. The rearrangement uses TRBV10-1 and TRBJ2-1; 9 bases are a match to TRBD1. CDR1 and CDR2 from the germline V gene are WNHNN and SYGVQD (reference sequence). The CDR3 is 14 amino acids. V gave up 3 bases and J gave up 9 bases; unmatched junction bases: 6.

The chain couples TRBV7-8 to TRBJ2-5; 10 nucleotides match TRBD2. V was pared by 4 bases and J by 1 base, with 6 bases of the junction left unmatched. CDR1 SGHVS and CDR2 FQNEAQ come from the germline V gene. There are 16 residues in the CDR3. The CDR3 is CASSYTLAGSQETQYF. DNA for the CDR3: TGTGCCAGCAGCTACACACTAGCGGGGTCCCAAGAGACCCAGTACTTC.

Regarding this clone: Additional DNA sequences in this sample encode the identical CDR3. The rearrangement uses TRBV9 and TRBJ2-7; TRBD2 might be the D (6 bases). The germline V gene has CDR1 SGDLS and CDR2 YYNGEE. The CDR3 runs to 15 residues. Deletions cut 0 bases from V and 2 bases from J, with 12 bases between. In DNA form, the CDR3 reads TGTGCCAGCAGCGTAGGGGGACGGGAGACCTACGAGCAGTACTTC. Protein sequence: CASSVGGRETYEQYF. Looking up the rest from reference TRBV9 and TRBJ2-7 gives the full variable domain: DSGVTQTPKHLITATGQRVTLRCSPRSGDLSVYWYQQSLDQGLQFLIQYYNGEERAKGNILERFSAQQFPDLHSELNLSSLELGDSALYFCASSVGGRETYEQYFGPGTRLTVT.

As to this clone: The same CDR3 arises from other DNA sequences in this sample as well. J is TRBJ2-7 and V is TRBV11-2; no clear D. The CDR3 length is 13 residues. V lost 1 base, J lost 1 base, and 5 bases lay in between. In germline, CDR1 is SGHAT, CDR2 FQNNGV. The CDR3 loop is CASSLVGSYEQYF. The DNA for the CDR3 is TGTGCCAGCAGCTTAGTGGGTTCCTACGAGCAGTACTTC.

This clone was counted a single time. The chain carries TRBV19 and TRBJ1-2; unclear D gene. Trimming pared 0 bases from V and 1 base from J, leaving 3 bases between. This CDR3 contains 13 residues. The germline V gene has CDR1 LNHDA and CDR2 SQIVND (reference sequence). CDR3 amino acids: CASSIDVNYGYTF. The CDR3 DNA reads TGTGCCAGTAGTATAGACGTTAACTATGGCTACACCTTC.

This chain uses TRBV15 with TRBJ2-3; D possibly corresponds to TRBD2 (6 bases). The CDR3 has 13 amino acids. Germline lookup yields CDR1 LNHNV and CDR2 YYDKDF (reference sequence). V lost 5 bases, J lost 14 bases, and 20 bases lay in between. This CDR3 reads CATSGRPAQEGYF. In DNA form, the CDR3 reads TGTGCCACCAGCGGTCGTCCAGCCCAGGAGGGGTATTTT.

This sequence joins TRBV27 and TRBJ2-1, with TRBD2 identical over 11 bases. CDR1 is MNHEY and CDR2 is SMNVEV in the germline V gene (reference sequence). The CDR3 runs 15 residues. Trimming took 7 bases from V and 9 from J; bases not matched to a gene: 11. The CDR3 loop reads CASTSKLAGVIEQFF. CDR3 coding DNA: TGTGCCAGCACCTCGAAACTAGCGGGAGTAATTGAGCAGTTCTTC.

The chain couples TRBV28 to TRBJ1-4, with a weak D call TRBD1 (6 bases). CDR1 MDHEN and CDR2 SYDVKM come from the germline V gene. Between the trimmed V and J ends, which lost 5 bases and 2 bases, there was a span of 15 bases. The CDR3 totals 16 residues. The CDR3 coding sequence is TGTGCCAGCAGTCTTCGGGGGGCGGGGACTAATGAAAAACTGTTTTTT. Amino acids: CASSLRGAGTNEKLFF.

The chain uses TRBV6-5 and TRBJ1-1; no reliable D call. The CDR3 extends over 14 amino acids. Germline values: CDR1 MNHEY, CDR2 SVGAGI. V dropped 2 bases and J dropped 3 bases, with 10 bases sitting between them. The CDR3 DNA sequence: TGTGCCAGCAGTTACGTCGACGGCTACACTGAAGCTTTCTTT. It specifies CASSYVDGYTEAFF.

The J gene is TRBJ2-5, the V gene TRBV7-8; D ambiguous. Trimming stripped 6 bases from V and 4 bases from J, with 12 bases between. Germline CDR1 and CDR2: SGHVS and FQNEAQ. This CDR3 is built from 13 residues. CDR3 amino acids: CASSIYTAETQYF. The CDR3 nucleotides read TGTGCCAGCAGTATCTACACCGCAGAGACCCAGTACTTC.

This clone appeared a single time. V is TRBV4-1 and J is TRBJ1-2; D unresolved. Germline CDR1 and CDR2: MGHRA and YSYEKL. The CDR3 runs 17 residues. V was shortened by 0 bases and J by 1 base, with 15 bases between the two germline ends. The DNA of the CDR3 is TGCGCCAGCAGCCAAGATCAATTCGGACTAGTTAACTATGGCTACACCTTC. It codes for CASSQDQFGLVNYGYTF.

The CDR3 is CASSKRDSLTSTDTQYF. In DNA, the CDR3 is TGTGCCAGCAGCAAACGGGACTCGCTAACTAGCACAGATACGCAGTATTTT. The chain has TRBV9 and TRBJ2-3; TRBD2 is a possible D gene (6 bases). Germline CDR1 is SGDLS and CDR2 is YYNGEE. The CDR3 covers 17 residues. The ends were cut back, 4 bases at V and 0 bases at J, with 18 bases in the middle.